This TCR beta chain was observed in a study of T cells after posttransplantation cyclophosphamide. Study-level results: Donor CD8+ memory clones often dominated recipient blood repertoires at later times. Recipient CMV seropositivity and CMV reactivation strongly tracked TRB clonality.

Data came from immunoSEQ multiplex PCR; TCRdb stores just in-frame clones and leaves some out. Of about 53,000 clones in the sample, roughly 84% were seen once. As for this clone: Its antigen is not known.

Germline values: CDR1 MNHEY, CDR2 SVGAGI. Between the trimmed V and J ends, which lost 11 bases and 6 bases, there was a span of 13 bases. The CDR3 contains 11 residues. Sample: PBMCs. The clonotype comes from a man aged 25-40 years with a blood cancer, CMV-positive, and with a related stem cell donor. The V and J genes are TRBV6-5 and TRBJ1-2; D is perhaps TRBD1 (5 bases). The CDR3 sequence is CAGIGGHGYTF. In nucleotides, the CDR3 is TGTGCCGGAATCGGGGGTCATGGCTACACCTTC.